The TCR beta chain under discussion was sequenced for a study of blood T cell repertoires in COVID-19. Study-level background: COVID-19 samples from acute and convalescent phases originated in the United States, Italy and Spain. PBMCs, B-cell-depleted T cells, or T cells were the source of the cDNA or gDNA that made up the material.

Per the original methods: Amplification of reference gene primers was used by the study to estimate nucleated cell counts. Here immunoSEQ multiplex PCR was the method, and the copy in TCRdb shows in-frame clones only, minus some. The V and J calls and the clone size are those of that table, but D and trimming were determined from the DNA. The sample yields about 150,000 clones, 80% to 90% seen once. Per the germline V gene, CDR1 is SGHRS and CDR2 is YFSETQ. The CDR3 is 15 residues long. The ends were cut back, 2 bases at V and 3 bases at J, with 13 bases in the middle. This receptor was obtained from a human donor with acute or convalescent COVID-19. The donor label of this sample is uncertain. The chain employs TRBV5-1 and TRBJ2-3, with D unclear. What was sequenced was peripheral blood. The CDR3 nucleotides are TGCGCCAGCAGCTTAAGCGACGACGGGACAGATACGCAGTATTTT. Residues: CASSLSDDGTDTQYF.